The 18 T cell receptor beta chains in this list originate from one sample, sequenced in a study of early T cells in non-severe SARS-CoV-2 infection. TCRdb reprocessed the 5' RACE reads with MiXCR, giving one entry per CDR3 protein. Of 50,000 to 55,000 distinct CDR3 sequences listed, more than 9% are singletons. Sequencing was carried out using whole blood. The receptor source for this set is an adult who was a healthcare worker with PCR-confirmed SARS-CoV-2 infection or an uninfected control (not recorded which).

The gene calls are TRBV14 and TRBJ2-7, with 8 bases lining up with TRBD2. Germline V lookup: CDR1 SGHDN, CDR2 FVKESK. CDR3 length equals 14 residues. J lost 2 bases, V lost 4 bases, and 4 bases had no gene match. The CDR3: CASSPAGGPYEQYF. The CDR3 bases are TGTGCCAGCAGCCCCGCGGGAGGCCCCTACGAGCAGTACTTC.

This clonotype was seen ten or more times. This sequence joins TRBV3-1 and TRBJ2-6; D possibly corresponds to TRBD1 (5 bases). V was cut by 1 base and J by 0 bases, with 10 bases left in between. The CDR3 contains 17 residues. The germline CDR1 and CDR2 sequences are LGHDT and YNNKEL (reference sequence). CDR3 coding DNA: TGTGCCAGCAGCCAAGCCGACAGTTACTCTGGGGCCAACGTCCTGACTTTC. This translates into CASSQADSYSGANVLTF.

J is TRBJ1-4 and V is TRBV10-3, with no clear D. V was shortened by 3 bases and J by 3 bases, with 5 bases between the two germline ends. Germline V gene lookup returns CDR1 ENHRY and CDR2 SYGVKD. CDR3 size: 13 residues. The CDR3 DNA sequence: TGTGCCATCAGTGATTCTCCTAATGAAAAACTGTTTTTT. This codes for CAISDSPNEKLFF.

This clonotype was observed many times. This rearrangement joins TRBV11-3 to TRBJ2-2, with D possibly being TRBD1 or TRBD2 (5 bases each). The CDR3 consists of 14 residues. Trimming left V 2 bases short and J 7 bases short, with 11 bases between. CDR1 SGHNT and CDR2 YENEEA come from the germline V gene. CDR3 sequence reads: CASSLTRGGGELFF. CDR3 nucleotide sequence: TGTGCCAGCAGCTTAACACGGGGCGGCGGGGAGCTGTTTTTT.

This clonotype appeared many times. The chain uses TRBV11-2 and TRBJ2-3; 13 nucleotides line up with TRBD2. Germline CDR1 SGHAT, CDR2 FQNNGV. The CDR3 sequence is 15 residues long. J was trimmed by 6 bases and V by 6 bases; bases with no gene match: 6. The CDR3 protein is CASRNGLAGADTQYF. CDR3 nucleotide sequence: TGTGCCAGCAGAAATGGACTAGCGGGAGCCGATACGCAGTATTTT.

CDR3 sequence: CASSYSPGAVYEQYF. CDR3 nucleotide sequence: TGTGCCAGCAGTTACTCTCCGGGGGCAGTCTACGAGCAGTACTTC. V and J are TRBV6-5 and TRBJ2-7; tentatively, D is TRBD1 or TRBD2 (6 bases each). This CDR3 is 15 amino acids long. Germline V gene lookup returns CDR1 MNHEY and CDR2 SVGAGI. V was clipped by 0 bases and J by 3 bases, with 12 bases between them.

The V call is TRBV7-2, the J call TRBJ2-3, with 7 bases fitting TRBD2. Germline V CDR1 and CDR2: SGHTA, FQGNSA. This CDR3 is 16 amino acids long. Trimming cost V 3 bases and J 1 base; bases outside gene matches: 7. Written as DNA, the CDR3 is TGTGCCAGCAGCTTCGGGACTATCGTTGGCACAGATACGCAGTATTTT. Translation gives CASSFGTIVGTDTQYF.

The chain links TRBV20-1 to TRBJ2-5; D not certain. This CDR3 is built from 13 residues. V was trimmed by 0 bases and J by 3 bases, leaving 8 bases between them. From germline, CDR1 is DFQATT and CDR2 SNEGSKA (reference sequence). CDR3 sequence: CSARDLLEETQYF. The CDR3, as DNA: TGCAGTGCTAGAGATCTGCTAGAAGAGACCCAGTACTTC.

This clonotype was recorded at least ten times. The chain has TRBV3-1 and TRBJ2-3; 9 bases match TRBD1. Germline V gives CDR1 LGHDT, CDR2 YNNKEL (reference sequence). With 3 bases clipped from V and 2 bases from J, the junction kept 18 bases outside the gene matches. The CDR3 length is 20 residues. Written as DNA, the CDR3 is TGTGCCAGCAGCCAGCCAAAAGACAGGGGGTTCCCACCTTCCACAGATACGCAGTATTTT. Protein product: CASSQPKDRGFPPSTDTQYF.

This chain connects TRBV2 to TRBJ1-2; D not certain. The CDR3 loop spans 17 amino acids. The germline V and J ends were trimmed by 2 bases and 2 bases, with 18 bases remaining between them. CDR1 is SNHLY, CDR2 FYNNEI, per germline. CDR3 DNA: TGTGCCAGCAGTGAAAATGGAGGGTCCAATTCCAACTATGGCTACACCTTC. Protein: CASSENGGSNSNYGYTF. Filled out from reference TRBV2 and TRBJ1-2, the complete variable domain reads EPEVTQTPSHQVTQMGQEVILRCVPISNHLYFYWYRQILGQKVEFLVSFYNNEISEKSEIFDDQFSVERPDGSNFTLKIRSTKLEDSAMYFCASSENGGSNSNYGYTFGSGTRLTVV.

This clonotype was observed at least ten times. The chain uses TRBV2 and TRBJ2-7; D is unclear. This CDR3 is 13 amino acids long. Germline assignment: CDR1 SNHLY and CDR2 FYNNEI. Trimming shortened V by 4 bases and J by 1 base, and 8 bases separated the two germline ends. CDR3 in amino acids: CASSAVGSYEQYF. In DNA form, the CDR3 reads TGTGCCAGCAGTGCAGTAGGGTCCTACGAGCAGTACTTC.

This clonotype was counted at least ten times. The genes are TRBV6-5 and TRBJ2-2; 7 nucleotides align to TRBD1. Trimming at V came to 0 bases and at J to 3 bases, leaving 10 bases not matched to a gene. Germline values: CDR1 MNHEY, CDR2 SVGAGI. The CDR3 is 18 amino acids. The CDR3 sequence: CASSYSKWSGTDTGELFF. The CDR3 bases are TGTGCCAGCAGTTACTCGAAATGGTCCGGGACAGACACCGGGGAGCTGTTTTTT.

This clonotype occurred many times. CDR3 sequence (DNA): TGCGCCAGCAGCGCGGACGGACAGGAAAACGGGGAGCTGTTTTTT. It encodes CASSADGQENGELFF. The chain is built from TRBV5-1 and TRBJ2-2; 7 nucleotides agree with TRBD1. CDR3 length equals 15 residues. Trimming removed 4 bases from V and 7 bases from J; junction bases left unmatched: 10. Germline V lookup: CDR1 SGHRS, CDR2 YFSETQ.

At least ten counts were recorded for this clonotype. The V call is TRBV12-3 or TRBV12-4, the J call TRBJ2-4, with no clear D. Trimming shortened V by 5 bases and J by 1 base, and 15 bases separated the two germline ends. The CDR3 covers 16 residues. CDR3 in amino acids: CASSKDLAGAKNIQYF. CDR3 nucleotide sequence: TGTGCCAGCAGTAAGGATTTAGCCGGGGCCAAAAACATTCAGTACTTC.

In this sample, this clonotype turned up many times. This chain connects TRBV11-3 to TRBJ2-2; no firm D call. There are 15 residues in the CDR3. CDR1 is SGHNT, CDR2 YENEEA, per germline. The ends were cut back, 0 bases at V and 6 bases at J, with 11 bases in the middle. The chain's CDR3 is CASSLDRDRAGELFF. The DNA for the CDR3 is TGTGCCAGCAGCTTAGACCGCGACCGCGCCGGGGAGCTGTTTTTT.

At least ten counts were recorded for this clonotype. The chain recombines TRBV12-3 or TRBV12-4 with TRBJ2-2, with no clear D. Trimming removed 1 base from V and 0 bases from J, with 6 bases in between. The CDR3 has 15 amino acids. The CDR3 here is CASSLGHPNTGELFF. The DNA for the CDR3 is TGTGCCAGCAGTTTAGGTCACCCGAACACCGGGGAGCTGTTTTTT.

This clonotype turned up a few times. The chain has TRBV6-6 and TRBJ2-7; the D gene could be TRBD1 or TRBD2 (5 bases each). The V and J ends lost 7 bases and 4 bases respectively, with 14 bases between them. CDR3 length: 13 residues. CDR1 MNHNY and CDR2 SVGAGI come from the germline V gene (reference sequence). Here the CDR3 reads CASKRDAGYEQYF. The CDR3, as DNA: TGTGCCAGCAAGAGGGATGCAGGGTACGAGCAGTACTTC.

This clonotype was observed many times. This chain joins TRBV12-3 or TRBV12-4 and TRBJ2-2, with TRBD2 matching 8 bases. This CDR3 region has 21 residues. V was clipped by 1 base and J by 6 bases; unmatched bases: 22. In nucleotides, the CDR3 is TGTGCCAGCAGTTTAGTTCAGGGTCGAATTACTAGCGGCGGGAGGTCCGGGGAGCTGTTTTTT. Encoded protein: CASSLVQGRITSGGRSGELFF.